This entry lists 21 T cell receptor beta chains sequenced from one sample in a study of blood T cell repertoires in COVID-19. The repertoire was sequenced with immunoSEQ multiplex PCR; TCRdb's copy has only in-frame clones and lacks some. The data contain tens of thousands of clones, 91% of them singletons. The specimen was peripheral blood. The receptors derive from a human donor with active COVID-19. The donor label of this sample is uncertain.

In its sample, this clone was seen a few times. The chain recombines TRBV6-2 or TRBV6-3 with TRBJ2-2; the D is unclear. CDR3 length equals 15 residues. V lost 5 bases, J lost 1 base, and 11 bases lay in between. Germline V gives CDR1 MNHEY, CDR2 SVGEGT. CDR3 in amino acids: CASSTAAQNTGELFF. For the CDR3, the DNA is TGTGCCAGCAGTACGGCGGCCCAGAACACCGGGGAGCTGTTTTTT.

The rearrangement links TRBV6-2 or TRBV6-3 to TRBJ1-1, with a possible D match to TRBD1 (6 bases). There are 15 residues in the CDR3. Germline values: CDR1 MNHEY, CDR2 SVGEGT. V was shortened by 2 bases and J by 4 bases, with 14 bases between the two germline ends. This CDR3 is CASSYRLRGGTEAFF. CDR3 DNA sequence: TGTGCCAGCAGTTACCGACTCAGGGGCGGCACTGAAGCTTTCTTT.

This chain uses TRBV18 with TRBJ1-1; the match to TRBD1 covers 7 bases. The CDR3 runs to 15 residues. The ends lost 2 bases at V and 1 base at J; junction bases unmatched: 4. The germline CDR1 and CDR2 sequences are KGHSH and LQKENI. As DNA, the CDR3 is TGTGCCAGCTCACCAGACAGGGAAAGGAACACTGAAGCTTTCTTT. Protein: CASSPDRERNTEAFF.

As to this clone: An end of the junction differs from the germline gene, which may be a read error. The rearrangement joins TRBV27 to TRBJ2-7, with 8 bases matching TRBD2. This CDR3 is 16 amino acids long. CDR1 and CDR2 (germline): MNHEY, SMNVEV (reference sequence). CDR3 in amino acids: CASNLPLGREADEQYF. CDR3 bases: TGTGCCAGCAATTTACCCCTGGGGCGGGAGGCTGACGAGCAGTACTTC.

V usage is TRBV6-6 and J usage is TRBJ2-7, with TRBD1 matching 7 bases. This CDR3 has 17 amino acids. V dropped 5 bases and J dropped 4; count of bases not matched to a gene: 17. Germline V gives CDR1 MNHNY, CDR2 SVGAGI (reference sequence). The CDR3 DNA reads TGTGCCAGCAGTCCATTGACAGGGCCGTACCTCTCTTACGAGCAGTACTTC. Its translation: CASSPLTGPYLSYEQYF.

This chain joins TRBV5-3 and TRBJ2-7; a possible D gene is TRBD1 (6 bases). TRBV5-3 is classed as an ORF, of uncertain function. Trimming took 4 bases from V and 3 from J, leaving 11 bases between them. The CDR3 has 13 amino acids. In nucleotides, the CDR3 is TGTGCCAGAAGCATATACAGGGACTACGAGCAGTACTTC. It is translated as CARSIYRDYEQYF.

The V gene is TRBV27, the J gene TRBJ1-4; 11 bases are shared with TRBD1. V trimming: 7 bases; J trimming: 7 bases; junction bases outside the gene matches: 5. The germline gives CDR1 MNHEY, CDR2 SMNVEV (reference sequence). The CDR3 has 14 residues. The CDR3 is CASTPGQGGEKLFF. As DNA, the CDR3 is TGTGCCAGCACTCCGGGACAGGGGGGTGAAAAACTGTTTTTT.

The genes are TRBV5-6 and TRBJ1-1; 7 nucleotides agree with TRBD1. This CDR3 region has 18 residues. J lost 3 bases, V lost 2 bases, and 16 bases had no gene match. Germline V gene lookup returns CDR1 SGHDT and CDR2 YYEEEE. The CDR3: CASSFEGATLVYYTEAFF. CDR3 nucleotide sequence: TGTGCCAGCAGCTTCGAGGGGGCGACTTTGGTTTATTACACTGAAGCTTTCTTT.

This rearrangement joins TRBV19 to TRBJ1-5; D is ambiguous. The CDR3 is made up of 12 amino acids. Germline loops: CDR1 LNHDA, CDR2 SQIVND (reference sequence). Trimming removed 6 bases at V and 7 bases at J, with 10 bases between. CDR3 in amino acids: CASSPGGQPQHF. The CDR3, as DNA: TGTGCCAGTAGCCCAGGCGGGCAGCCCCAGCATTTT.

The chain carries TRBV9 and TRBJ2-2; the match to TRBD2 covers 13 bases. Germline CDR1 SGDLS, CDR2 YYNGEE. The CDR3 spans 18 residues. Unmatched junction bases numbered 8, after V lost 4 bases and J lost 2 bases. The CDR3 sequence is CASSPQTSGRSNTGELFF. The CDR3 DNA follows: TGTGCCAGCAGCCCGCAGACTAGCGGGAGGTCCAACACCGGGGAGCTGTTTTTT.

J is TRBJ2-7 and V is TRBV10-2; TRBD2 matches 7 bases. The CDR3 spans 15 residues. Germline-derived CDR1 and CDR2 are WSHSY and SAAADI. V lost 3 bases to trimming and J lost 4 bases; unmatched junction nucleotides: 9. Here the CDR3 reads CASSDVGGSQYEQYF. The DNA for the CDR3 is TGCGCCAGCAGTGATGTTGGCGGGAGTCAGTACGAGCAGTACTTC.

With regard to this clone: One end of the junction fails to match germline, which may point to a read error. The rearrangement joins TRBV3-1 (or the pseudogene TRBV3-2) to TRBJ2-7, with D possibly TRBD2 on 5 matching bases. Germline CDR1 reads LGHDT; CDR2 reads YNNKEL (reference sequence). This CDR3 has 14 residues. The CDR3 spells CASSPSPQASGGVF. CDR3 coding DNA: TGTGCCAGCAGCCCCTCCCCTCAGGCAAGCGGTGGGGTCTTC.

The rearrangement uses TRBV2 and TRBJ2-7; TRBD1 matches at 7 bases. The V segment lost 5 bases and the J segment 3 bases; nucleotides outside the gene matches: 4. CDR1 is SNHLY, CDR2 FYNNEI, per germline. This CDR3 spans 13 amino acids. DNA for the CDR3: TGTGCCAGCAGTATGGGACAGAACTACGAGCAGTACTTC. This encodes CASSMGQNYEQYF.

The J gene is TRBJ2-3, the V gene TRBV9; D gene ambiguous. The CDR3 runs to 12 residues. V lost 0 bases and J lost 3, with 2 bases in between. Germline loops: CDR1 SGDLS, CDR2 YYNGEE. The CDR3: CASSVATDTQYF. The CDR3, as DNA: TGTGCCAGCAGCGTAGCGACAGATACGCAGTATTTT.

V usage is TRBV7-2 and J usage is TRBJ2-3; D ambiguous. The V end was cut by 0 bases, the J end by 6 bases, with 7 bases between. Germline V gene data show CDR1 as SGHTA and CDR2 as FQGNSA. The CDR3 totals 13 residues. The CDR3, as DNA: TGTGCCAGCAGCTTAGCCAGGTCGGATACGCAGTATTTT. Its translation: CASSLARSDTQYF.

On this clone itself: The same CDR3 arises from other DNA sequences in this sample as well. V usage is TRBV12-3 or TRBV12-4 and J usage is TRBJ1-5; the D is unclear. Trimming stripped 3 bases from V and 3 bases from J, with 6 bases between. The CDR3 is 13 amino acids. The CDR3 loop is CASSLNSNQPQHF. The CDR3, as DNA: TGTGCCAGCAGTTTGAACTCCAATCAGCCCCAGCATTTT.

The gene calls are TRBV11-3 and TRBJ1-1, with D possibly matching TRBD1 (6 bases). The CDR3 runs to 12 residues. The V gene's germline CDR1 is SGHNT and CDR2 YENEEA. Trimming took off 1 base at V and 7 bases at J, with 7 bases between the two ends. The CDR3 region is CASSLGQDEAFF. The DNA for the CDR3 is TGTGCCAGCAGCTTAGGACAGGATGAAGCTTTCTTT.

V gene TRBV7-2 combines with J gene TRBJ2-1; TRBD2 agrees at 12 bases. Germline CDR1 reads SGHTA; CDR2 reads FQGNSA. The CDR3 runs 16 residues. Trimming took 2 bases from V and 2 from J; bases not matched to a gene: 1. The CDR3 region has the DNA TGTGCCAGCAGCTTAAGGACTAGCGGGGCCTACAATGAGCAGTTCTTC. It yields the protein CASSLRTSGAYNEQFF.

This clone appeared once. This sequence joins TRBV9 and TRBJ2-7, with 13 bases aligning to TRBD2. Trimming removed 4 bases from V and 4 bases from J; junction bases left unmatched: 5. Germline-derived CDR1 and CDR2 are SGDLS and YYNGEE. This CDR3 spans 15 amino acids. In DNA form, the CDR3 reads TGTGCCAGCAGCACAGGGACTAGCGGGATTTACGAGCAGTACTTC. Protein: CASSTGTSGIYEQYF.

This clone occurred a few times. The J gene is TRBJ2-7, the V gene TRBV27, with 9 bases matching TRBD1. Germline trimming cut 5 bases from V and 5 bases from J; bases unmatched to any gene: 7. The CDR3 contains 14 residues. Germline V gene data show CDR1 as MNHEY and CDR2 as SMNVEV (reference sequence). This CDR3 reads CASSRRDREHEQYF. The CDR3 DNA reads TGTGCCAGCAGTCGACGGGACAGGGAACACGAGCAGTACTTC.

The chain has TRBV27 and TRBJ1-1; D gene ambiguous. V was cut by 2 bases and J by 6 bases, with 10 bases left in between. The CDR3 loop spans 13 amino acids. Germline V gene data show CDR1 as MNHEY and CDR2 as SMNVEV (reference sequence). The CDR3: CASSLAVGAEAFF. The CDR3 coding sequence is TGTGCCAGCAGTTTAGCGGTTGGCGCTGAAGCTTTCTTT.